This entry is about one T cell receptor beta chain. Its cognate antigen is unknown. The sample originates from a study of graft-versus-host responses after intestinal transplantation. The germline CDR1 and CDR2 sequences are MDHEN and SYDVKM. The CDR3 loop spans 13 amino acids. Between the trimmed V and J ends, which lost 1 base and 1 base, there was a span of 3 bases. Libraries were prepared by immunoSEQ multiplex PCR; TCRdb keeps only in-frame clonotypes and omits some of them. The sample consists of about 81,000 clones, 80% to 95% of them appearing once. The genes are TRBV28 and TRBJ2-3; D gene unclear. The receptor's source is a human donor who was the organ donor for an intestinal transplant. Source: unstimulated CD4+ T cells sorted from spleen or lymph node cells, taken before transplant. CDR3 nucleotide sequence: TGTGCCAGCAGTTTATCAGGCACAGATACGCAGTATTTT. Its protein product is CASSLSGTDTQYF.